This passage covers 22 T cell receptor beta chains from one sample sequenced in a study of tissue T cells after allogeneic stem cell transplantation (dated by TCRdb to the early 2020s). The library was built by means of the immunoSEQ multiplex PCR assay. Sourced from immuneACCESS, this table was stored by TCRdb with only in-frame sequences that have V and J called. A share of the clones is absent; for the studies checked, an unresolved V gene accounts for under half, and the remainder has no known explanation. Present in this sample are roughly 7,700 clones, over 35% of which were seen just once. The top ten clones comprise 2.2% of the sample. Per the publication, the time point label means: mouse harvest day 7 after allogeneic transplant. Mouse grafts combined 10^7 T-cell-depleted bone marrow cells with 10^6 splenic CD5+ T cells, given via tail vein injection. Sequencing used skin. These receptors were obtained from a female BALB/c mouse given C57BL/6 T cells with graft-versus-host disease after an allogeneic hematopoietic cell transplant.

Notes on this clone: Gene labels here are mouse ones. The read comes to an end 1 residue before the CDR3 does, leaving the germline J gene to fill in the end. J is TRBJ1-5 and V is TRBV23; the table's D call, TRBD1, has no DNA check behind it. Germline assignment: CDR1 KGHTA and CDR2 FQNQQP. This CDR3 has 14 amino acids. The CDR3 bases that were read are TGCTCCAGCAGTCAATCGCCGCAGGGGCAGGCTCCGCTT. Translated, it gives CSSSQSPQGQAPL. The complete CDR3 sequence is CSSSQSPQGQAPLF.

With respect to this clone: All gene names here are mouse names. The read ends 1 residue early relative to the CDR3; the germline J gene fills the gap. The genes are TRBV31 and TRBJ1-3, with D possibly matching TRBD1 (5 bases). V was cut by 2 bases and J by 0 bases, with 8 bases left in between. This CDR3 contains 14 residues. In germline, CDR1 is GKSSPN, CDR2 SITVG. The covered CDR3 bases are TGTGCCTGGAGTGGACATTATTCTGGAAATACGCTCTAT. It codes for CAWSGHYSGNTLY. The CDR3 in its entirety is CAWSGHYSGNTLYF.

Notes on this clone: The gene symbols are mouse symbols. Read coverage stops 1 residue before the CDR3 terminus; the germline J gene supplies the remainder. V usage is TRBV15 and J usage is TRBJ2-7, with 7 bases that match TRBD1. V dropped 1 base and J dropped 2; count of bases not matched to a gene: 2. CDR3 size: 14 residues. Looked up from germline, CDR1 is SGHND and CDR2 is FRSKSL. CDR3 loop: CASSLGTGPYEQYF. Partial CDR3 DNA: TGTGCCAGCAGTTTAGGGACAGGCCCCTATGAACAGTAC.

This clone has just a few counts. The genes and germline here are from mouse. The missing CDR3 end, 1 residue past where the read stops, is filled in from the germline J gene. The chain recombines TRBV1 with TRBJ1-5; no definite D call. Trimming left V 4 bases short and J 1 base short, with 5 bases between. In germline, CDR1 is NSQYPW, CDR2 LRSPGD (reference sequence). The length of the CDR3 is 13 residues. The CDR3 DNA, read in part, is TGCACCTGCAGTGTCCAAAACAACCAGGCTCCGCTT. Translation: CTCSVQNNQAPL. The entire CDR3 reads CTCSVQNNQAPLF. Filled out from reference TRBV1 and TRBJ1-5, the complete variable domain reads VTLLEQNPRWRLVPRGQAVNLRCILKNSQYPWMSWYQQDLQKQLQWLFTLRSPGDKEVKSLPGADYLATRVTDTELRLQVANMSQGRTLYCTCSVQNNQAPLFGEGTRLSVL.

This clone was counted between two and nine times. Germline and genes here are mouse. Read data end 1 residue before the CDR3 end; the end is taken from the germline J gene. This chain joins TRBV23 and TRBJ2-5. Germline lookup yields CDR1 KGHTA and CDR2 FQNQQP. The CDR3 length is 13 residues. The CDR3: CSSSPGNQDTQYF. The part of the CDR3 DNA that was read is TGCTCCAGCAGTCCGGGTAACCAAGACACCCAGTAC.

Regarding this clone: All gene names here are mouse names. Read data end 1 residue before the CDR3 end; the end is taken from the germline J gene. The chain carries TRBV26 and TRBJ1-1; D uncertain. The V end lost 2 bases, the J end lost 0 bases, and 4 bases lay between the germline ends. This CDR3 comprises 13 residues. CDR1 and CDR2 (germline): KGHPV, FQNQEV (reference sequence). The CDR3 loop is CASSLGANTEVFF. The CDR3 DNA, read in part, is TGTGCCAGCAGTCTGGGTGCAAACACAGAAGTCTTC.

This clone was counted only a few times. Genes here carry mouse names. The CDR3 end falls 1 residue outside the read, so it is completed with the germline J gene. This chain joins TRBV26 and TRBJ2-7; TRBD2 matches 8 bases. The ends lost 8 bases at V and 4 bases at J; junction bases unmatched: 10. This CDR3 has 14 amino acids. Germline V gives CDR1 KGHPV, CDR2 FQNQEV (reference sequence). Partial CDR3 DNA: TGTGCCAGCGCTACCCTTGGGGGGGGGTATGAACAGTAC. It encodes CASATLGGGYEQY. The complete CDR3 reads CASATLGGGYEQYF.

A few counts support this clone. These gene names are mouse names. The CDR3 end is not reached by the read, which stops 1 residue before it; the germline J gene fills it in. This chain connects TRBV14 to TRBJ1-2; possible D gene TRBD1, 6 bases. Germline values: CDR1 SGHDT, CDR2 FRDEAV. The CDR3 totals 14 residues. V was cut by 2 bases and J by 4 bases, with 12 bases left in between. The CDR3 spells CASSLRGGGSDYTF. The part of the CDR3 DNA that was read is TGTGCCAGCAGTTTGAGGGGGGGTGGCTCCGACTACACC. Full variable domain (missing parts from reference TRBV14 and TRBJ1-2): EAGVTQSPRYAVLQEGQAVSFWCDPISGHDTLYWYQQPRDQGPQLLVYFRDEAVIDNSQLPSDRFSAVRPKGTNSTLKIQSAKQGDTATYLCASSLRGGGSDYTFGSGTRLLVI.

In regard to this clone: Germline and genes here are mouse. Coverage ceases 1 residue before the CDR3 finishes, and the germline J gene fills in the end. The chain recombines TRBV19 with TRBJ2-1; TRBD1 agrees at 8 bases. Germline CDR1 reads FNHDT; CDR2 reads SITEND (reference sequence). The CDR3 consists of 14 residues. V shed 2 bases, J shed 3 bases, and the junction held 1 base outside the gene matches. Here the CDR3 reads CASSIQGAYAEQFF. Partial CDR3 DNA: TGTGCCAGCAGTATTCAGGGGGCCTATGCTGAGCAGTTC.

This clone was detected a few times. The gene names here belong to mouse. The DNA ends 1 residue before the CDR3 does, and the rest of the CDR3 is filled in from the germline J gene. The V call is TRBV26, the J call TRBJ2-3; possibly TRBD2 for D (6 bases). The CDR3 is 14 amino acids. Germline-derived CDR1 and CDR2 are KGHPV and FQNQEV (reference sequence). Trimming took off 2 bases at V and 3 bases at J, with 9 bases between the two ends. CDR3 in amino acids: CASSLGGWAETLYF. The sequenced part of the CDR3 DNA is TGTGCCAGCAGTCTGGGGGGGTGGGCAGAAACGCTGTAT. Supplemented by reference TRBV26 and TRBJ2-3, the full variable domain reads NSKVIQTPRYLVKGQGQKAKMRCIPEKGHPVVFWYQQNKNNEFKFLINFQNQEVLQQIDMTEKRFSAECPSNSPCSLEIQSSEAGDSALYLCASSLGGWAETLYFGSGTRLTVL.

About this clone itself: Germline and genes here are mouse. The read halts 1 residue ahead of the CDR3 end, with the missing end drawn from the germline J gene. J is TRBJ1-1 and V is TRBV26; D possibly corresponds to TRBD1 (5 bases). CDR1 and CDR2 (germline): KGHPV, FQNQEV (reference sequence). CDR3 length: 13 amino acids. Trimming took 2 bases from V and 4 from J, leaving 8 bases between them. CDR3: CASSLQGATEVFF. The DNA read from the CDR3 is TGTGCCAGCAGTCTGCAGGGAGCCACAGAAGTCTTC.

About this clone itself: Germline and genes here are mouse. The read is 1 residue too short to cover the CDR3 end, so that end is filled in from the germline J gene. The chain recombines TRBV26 with TRBJ2-5, with D uncertain. Germline CDR1 is KGHPV and CDR2 is FQNQEV (reference sequence). The CDR3 spans 13 residues. V was trimmed by 2 bases and J by 1 base, leaving 4 bases between them. CDR3 DNA (partial): TGTGCCAGCAGTCTGGGGTACCAAGACACCCAGTAC. Protein sequence: CASSLGYQDTQY. The entire CDR3 sequence reads CASSLGYQDTQYF.

Concerning this clone itself: Gene names and germline match the mouse. Read data end 1 residue before the CDR3 end; the end is taken from the germline J gene. Distinct nucleotide sequences in the sample also encode this CDR3. The chain carries TRBV1 and TRBJ1-1; D perhaps matches TRBD1 (5 bases). V lost 1 base to trimming and J lost 4 bases, with 7 bases between them. This CDR3 region has 13 residues. The V gene's germline CDR1 is NSQYPW and CDR2 LRSPGD (reference sequence). CDR3 bases read: TGCACCTGCAGTGCAGGGGGCGGCACAGAAGTCTTC. Translating gives CTCSAGGGTEVF. The full CDR3 reads CTCSAGGGTEVFF.

Concerning this clone: The gene names here belong to mouse. Read coverage stops 1 residue before the CDR3 terminus; the germline J gene supplies the remainder. The chain links TRBV13-3 to TRBJ1-3, with 7 positions matching TRBD1. The CDR3 contains 12 residues. V shed 9 bases and J 4 bases; nucleotides not matched to a gene: 4. The germline V gene encodes CDR1 NNHDY and CDR2 SYVADS. The sequenced part of the CDR3 DNA is TGTGCCACCTTAGGGGGCGGAAATACGCTCTAT. It is translated as CATLGGGNTLY. The full CDR3 protein is CATLGGGNTLYF.

As to this clone: Germline and genes here are mouse. The read halts 1 residue ahead of the CDR3 end, with the missing end drawn from the germline J gene. J is TRBJ2-4 and V is TRBV3; 8 bases align to TRBD2. The CDR3 is 14 residues long. V shed 4 bases and J 5 bases; nucleotides not matched to a gene: 5. CDR1 and CDR2 from the germline V gene are SNHLY and FYNGKV (reference sequence). The CDR3 sequence is CASSYRDWLNTLYF. Incomplete CDR3 DNA: TGTGCCAGCAGCTACCGGGACTGGCTAAACACCTTGTAC.

On this clone itself: Mouse gene names apply. Read coverage stops 1 residue before the CDR3 terminus; the germline J gene supplies the remainder. This rearrangement joins TRBV3 to TRBJ1-2; D is undetermined. CDR1 is SNHLY and CDR2 is FYNGKV in the germline V gene (reference sequence). This CDR3 has 14 amino acids. V was pared by 1 base and J by 0 bases, with 6 bases between. The CDR3 is CASSLGAANSDYTF. Incomplete CDR3 DNA: TGTGCCAGCAGCTTAGGGGCAGCAAACTCCGACTACACC.

Remarks on this clone: Gene names are the mouse ones. With the read ending 1 residue before the CDR3 end, the germline J gene is used to fill in that end. This chain uses TRBV23 with TRBJ2-3. CDR3 size: 14 residues. Looked up from germline, CDR1 is KGHTA and CDR2 is FQNQQP. The covered CDR3 bases are TGCTCCAGCAGTCCCCGACGGAGTGCAGAAACGCTGTAT. Amino acid sequence: CSSSPRRSAETLY. The whole CDR3 protein reads CSSSPRRSAETLYF.

As to this clone: Mouse gene names apply. The CDR3 goes on 1 residue after the read ends, and that part is filled in from the germline J gene. The chain has TRBV5 and TRBJ1-1; TRBD1 is a possible D gene (5 bases). Germline V gene data show CDR1 as LGHNA and CDR2 as YNLKQL (reference sequence). The CDR3 extends over 14 amino acids. Trimming took 1 base from V and 1 from J, leaving 7 bases between them. The sequenced CDR3 bases are TGTGCCAGCAGCCAAGTGCAGGGGAACACAGAAGTCTTC. This encodes CASSQVQGNTEVF. The entire CDR3 protein reads CASSQVQGNTEVFF.

The table lists this clone with a few counts. Gene labels here are mouse ones. The CDR3 is cut off 1 residue early in the read; its end comes from the germline J gene. The gene calls are TRBV3 and TRBJ1-1; D uncertain. V was trimmed by 2 bases and J by 3 bases, leaving 4 bases between them. The length of the CDR3 is 12 residues. The germline V gene has CDR1 SNHLY and CDR2 FYNGKV (reference sequence). Incomplete CDR3 DNA: TGTGCCAGCAGCTTAAAAGACACAGAAGTCTTC. Residues: CASSLKDTEVF. The CDR3 as a whole reads CASSLKDTEVFF.

A note on this clone: Gene names are mouse gene names. From the germline J gene comes the end of the CDR3, since the read stops 1 residue before it. This chain links TRBV31 with TRBJ2-3; tentative D call: TRBD2 (7 bases). Germline assignment: CDR1 GKSSPN and CDR2 SITVG. Trimming shortened V by 0 bases and J by 10 bases, and 11 bases separated the two germline ends. This CDR3 has 12 residues. CDR3 bases read: TGTGCCTGGAGTCTAGAGGGGGGCGCGCTGTAT. It specifies CAWSLEGGALY. The CDR3 as a whole reads CAWSLEGGALYF.

Details on this clone: Gene names and germline match the mouse. The read terminates 1 residue before the CDR3 end, so the remaining end is supplied by the germline J gene. The chain joins TRBV23 to TRBJ2-7; the table's D call TRBD2 went unverified against the DNA. Germline CDR1 KGHTA, CDR2 FQNQQP. The CDR3 has 14 amino acids. The CDR3 DNA, read in part, is TGCTCCAGCAGTCAATCGGGGGGGGCTGATGAACAGTAC. Its protein is CSSSQSGGADEQY. The entire CDR3 protein is CSSSQSGGADEQYF.

This clone occurred a few times. The germline and genes are mouse ones. The read gets to within 1 residue of the CDR3 end, and the germline J gene fills in the rest. V is TRBV26 and J is TRBJ2-2, with TRBD2 matching over 11 bases. This CDR3 has 16 amino acids. V lost 2 bases and J lost 3; bases outside the gene matches: 2. The V gene's germline CDR1 is KGHPV and CDR2 FQNQEV (reference sequence). The CDR3 loop is CASSLGDWGYTGQLYF. Incomplete CDR3 DNA: TGTGCCAGCAGTCTGGGGGACTGGGGGTACACCGGGCAGCTCTAC.